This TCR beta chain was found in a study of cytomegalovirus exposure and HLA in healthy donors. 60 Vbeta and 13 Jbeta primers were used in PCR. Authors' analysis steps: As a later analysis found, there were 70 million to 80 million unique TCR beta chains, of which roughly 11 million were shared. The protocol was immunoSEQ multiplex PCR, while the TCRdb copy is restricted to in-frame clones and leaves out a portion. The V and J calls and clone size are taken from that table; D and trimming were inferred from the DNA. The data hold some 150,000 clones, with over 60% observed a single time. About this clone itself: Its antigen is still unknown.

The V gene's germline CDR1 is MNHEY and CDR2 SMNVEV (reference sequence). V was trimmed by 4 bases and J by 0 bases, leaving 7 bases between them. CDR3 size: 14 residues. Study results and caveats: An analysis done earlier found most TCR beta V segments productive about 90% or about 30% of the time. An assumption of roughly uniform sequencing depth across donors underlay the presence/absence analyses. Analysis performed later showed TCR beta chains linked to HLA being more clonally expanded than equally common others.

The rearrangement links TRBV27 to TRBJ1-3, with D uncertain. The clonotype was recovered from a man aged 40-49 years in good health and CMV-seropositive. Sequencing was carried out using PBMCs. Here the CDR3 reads CASSSDISGNTIYF. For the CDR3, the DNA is TGTGCCAGCAGTTCCGACATCTCTGGAAACACCATATATTTT.